This T cell receptor (beta chain) was identified in a study of T-cell memory formation after mild COVID-19. The CDR3 is made up of 15 amino acids. In germline, CDR1 is MDHEN, CDR2 SYDVKM. Trimming removed 6 bases from V and 1 base from J; junction bases left unmatched: 7. This clonotype was found a few times. TCRdb re-analysed the 5' RACE reads in MiXCR, keeping a single row per CDR3 protein. The table has 250,000 or so distinct CDR3 sequences, about a sixth seen once. The chain couples TRBV28 to TRBJ2-7; 9 bases align to TRBD2. Material: PBMCs or a T cell subset sorted from them (not recorded which). The source of this sequence is a man aged 18 to 29 who had mild COVID-19 (a few samples of this study predate the infection). Cell type and time point are not known. CDR3 amino acids: CASSSSGGLSYEQYF. The CDR3 DNA follows: TGTGCCAGCAGCTCGAGCGGGGGGCTATCCTACGAGCAGTACTTC.